This T cell receptor beta chain came from a study of identical twins. Germline trimming cut 3 bases from V and 2 bases from J; bases unmatched to any gene: 2. The CDR3 totals 13 residues. CDR1 and CDR2 from the germline V gene are DFQATT and SNEGSKA (reference sequence). TCRdb re-called the 5' RACE reads through MiXCR, storing one row per CDR3 protein. The sample consists of 500,000 to 600,000 distinct CDR3 sequences, 20% to 25% of them appearing once. Another study also made use of these data, one on T cells expressing NK-cell markers.

Sequencing was carried out using CD4+ T cells sorted from blood. This TCR derives from a woman younger than 35 in good health. The chain uses TRBV20-1 and TRBJ2-7; 9 bases map to TRBD2. CDR3 protein: CSASRGRAYEQYF. In DNA form, the CDR3 reads TGCAGTGCTAGCCGCGGGAGGGCCTACGAGCAGTACTTC.